The present TCR beta chain was sequenced within a study of beta chain features in type 1 diabetes. Study-wide background: Healthy donors, compared against patients, showed similar age, gender and cell yields. In all, some 100,000,000 sorted cells from all samples were analyzed.

In this sample, this clone turned up a few times. Its antigen is not identified. Germline loops: CDR1 SQVTM, CDR2 ANQGSEA. This CDR3 is built from 16 residues. The J segment lost 4 bases and the V segment lost 7 bases, leaving 8 bases of the junction unmatched. Expressed TCRB transcripts got sequenced, as all isolated RNA was reverse transcribed. TCRdb's copy holds only in-frame clones and misses some; the assay was immunoSEQ multiplex PCR. The table has 150,000 to 200,000 clones, just over 8% seen once; the top ten hold approximately 0.56%. Study observations and caveats: Sequencing used cDNA, and cells with high TCR expression could therefore be over-represented. Shortening of TCRB CDR3s, moderate but significant, appeared in all four CD4+ subsets of Type 1 diabetes patients.

This sequence was found in a woman aged 18-30 years with type 1 diabetes. Sample: central memory CD4+ T cells from blood. The chain recombines TRBV29-1 with TRBJ2-2; 14 bases line up with TRBD2. Here the CDR3 DNA reads TGCAGCGCCGAGGGACTAGCGGGGGTGGGCACCGGGGAGCTGTTTTTT. Its protein is CSAEGLAGVGTGELFF.